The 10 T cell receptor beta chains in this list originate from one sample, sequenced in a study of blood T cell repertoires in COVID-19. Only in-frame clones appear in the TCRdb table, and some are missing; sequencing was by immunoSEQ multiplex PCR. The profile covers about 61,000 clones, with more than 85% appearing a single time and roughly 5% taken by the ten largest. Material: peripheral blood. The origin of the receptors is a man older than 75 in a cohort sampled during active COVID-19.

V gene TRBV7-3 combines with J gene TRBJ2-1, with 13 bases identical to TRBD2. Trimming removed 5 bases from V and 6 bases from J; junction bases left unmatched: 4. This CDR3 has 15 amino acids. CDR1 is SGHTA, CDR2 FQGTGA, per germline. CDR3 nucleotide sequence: TGTGCCAGCAGCCCTACTAGCGGGGGGGCCAATGAGCAGTTCTTC. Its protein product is CASSPTSGGANEQFF.

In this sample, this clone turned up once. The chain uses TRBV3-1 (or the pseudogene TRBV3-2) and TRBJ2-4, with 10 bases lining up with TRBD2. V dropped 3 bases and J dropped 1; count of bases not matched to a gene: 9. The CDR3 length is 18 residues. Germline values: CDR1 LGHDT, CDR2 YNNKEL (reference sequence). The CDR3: CASSQESGRGVAKNIQYF. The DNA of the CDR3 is TGTGCCAGCAGCCAGGAGAGCGGGAGGGGGGTGGCCAAAAACATTCAGTACTTC.

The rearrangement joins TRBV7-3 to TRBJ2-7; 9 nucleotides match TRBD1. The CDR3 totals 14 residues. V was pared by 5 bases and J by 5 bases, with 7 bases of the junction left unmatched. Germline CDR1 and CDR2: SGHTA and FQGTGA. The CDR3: CASSPGTGSHEQYF. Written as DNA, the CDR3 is TGTGCCAGCAGCCCCGGGACAGGGTCTCACGAGCAGTACTTC.

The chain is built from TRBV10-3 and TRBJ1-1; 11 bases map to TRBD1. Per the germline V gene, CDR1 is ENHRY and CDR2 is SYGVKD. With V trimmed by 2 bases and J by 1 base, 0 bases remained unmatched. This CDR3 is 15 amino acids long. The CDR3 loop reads CAISEGQGANTEAFF. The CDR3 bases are TGTGCCATCAGTGAGGGACAGGGGGCGAACACTGAAGCTTTCTTT.

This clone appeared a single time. The CDR3 spells CASSFGNANYGYTF. CDR3 in DNA: TGTGCCAGCAGCTTTGGCAACGCTAACTATGGCTACACCTTC. The chain has TRBV5-4 and TRBJ1-2; D gene uncertain. V was trimmed by 2 bases and J by 0 bases, leaving 8 bases between them. Germline-derived CDR1 and CDR2 are SGHNT and YYREEE (reference sequence). This CDR3 contains 14 residues.

The CDR3 sequence is CASRPSYRGNYEQYF. The DNA for the CDR3 is TGTGCCAGCCGGCCCTCATACAGGGGTAATTACGAGCAGTACTTC. The chain combines TRBV6-5 with TRBJ2-7; 7 nucleotides match TRBD1. The ends lost 8 bases at V and 4 bases at J; junction bases unmatched: 14. The CDR3 totals 15 residues. Germline loops: CDR1 MNHEY, CDR2 SVGAGI.

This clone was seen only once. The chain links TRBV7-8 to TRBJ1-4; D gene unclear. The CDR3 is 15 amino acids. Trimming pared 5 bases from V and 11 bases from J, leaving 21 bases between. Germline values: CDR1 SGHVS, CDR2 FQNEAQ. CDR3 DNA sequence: TGTGCCAGCAGCCCGAGTTGGAGCCCCCCGATGAAACTGTTTTTT. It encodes CASSPSWSPPMKLFF.

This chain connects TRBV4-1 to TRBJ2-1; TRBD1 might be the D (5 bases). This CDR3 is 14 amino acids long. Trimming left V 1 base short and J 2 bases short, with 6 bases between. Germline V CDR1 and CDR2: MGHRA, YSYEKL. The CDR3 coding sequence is TGCGCCAGCAGCCAAGGGGGCGCCTACAATGAGCAGTTCTTC. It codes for CASSQGGAYNEQFF.

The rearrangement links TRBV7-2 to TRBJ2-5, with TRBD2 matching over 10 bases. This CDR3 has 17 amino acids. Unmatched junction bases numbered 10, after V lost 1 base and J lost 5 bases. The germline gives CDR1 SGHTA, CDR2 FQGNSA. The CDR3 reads CASSLGLAGGDGETQYF. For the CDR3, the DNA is TGTGCCAGCAGCTTAGGGTTAGCGGGGGGCGATGGGGAGACCCAGTACTTC.

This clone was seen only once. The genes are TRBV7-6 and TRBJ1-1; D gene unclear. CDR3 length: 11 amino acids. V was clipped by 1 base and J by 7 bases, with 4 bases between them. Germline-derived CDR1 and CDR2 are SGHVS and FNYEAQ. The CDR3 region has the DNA TGTGCCAGCAGCTTAGGTTATGAAGCTTTCTTT. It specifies CASSLGYEAFF.